This entry features one T cell receptor beta chain sequence. Its cognate antigen has yet to be identified. The library was obtained by the immunoSEQ multiplex PCR assay. For the multiplex PCR, a mixture combining 60 forward primers for TCR Vbeta segments and 13 reverse primers for TCR Jbeta segments was used. Amplification of the CDR3 region of rearranged TCR beta genes was performed with a multiplex PCR assay on genomic DNA. Amplified TCR beta libraries were sequenced as 87-base-pair reads on the Illumina HiSeq System. The paper's processing steps were these. A later analysis tallied 75 million to 95 million unique TCR beta chains across the 650 to 750 repertoires, and approximately 11 million of those chains were shared by two or more donors. To remove PCR and sequencing errors, raw reads were error-corrected and collapsed into unique sequences using a nearest-neighbor algorithm that merged closely related sequences. To assign V, D and J gene segments, CDR3 sequences were aligned to IMGT reference sequences. Each retained sequence needed at least a six-nucleotide match to both a V gene segment and a J gene segment. Rearrangements were called productive when the CDR3 lacked stop codons and stayed in frame with V and J; all others were non-productive. Following IMGT convention, CDR3 was defined as the stretch from the second conserved V-encoded cysteine to the conserved J-encoded phenylalanine. In an earlier analysis of approximately 500 of the donors, sequences lacking an unambiguous match to a single V gene segment were excluded. In an earlier analysis of roughly 500 of the donors, V segments were called functional above 56.7% productive rearrangements and were called segregating when the between-donor standard deviation exceeded 5%. To diagnose cytomegalovirus status from the catalog of TCR beta chain sequences, a statistical classification framework was built. V and J gene assignment, in a later analysis, came from comparing TCR nucleotide sequences with IMGT/GENE-DB human TR gene sequences. Using the TCRdist pipeline, a later analysis assigned CDR3 sequences along with most-parsimonious VDJ recombination scenarios. In a later analysis, every TCR beta chain was defined by the combination of its CDR3 amino acid sequence and its V-gene family, and reads without a unique V-gene family were dropped. In a later analysis, several hundred highly shared, low-generation-probability nucleotide sequences were removed to address suspected cross-contamination and a sequencing artifact. In a later analysis, a clonal expansion index for each public chain was calculated from normalized within-repertoire ranks of inferred template counts. Generation probabilities in a later analysis came from a VDJ recombination model fitted to out-of-frame rearrangements, and those results were checked against IGoR. Hypergeometric tests were used in a later analysis to score TCR-TCR, TCR-HLA and TCR-CMV co-occurrence, with a repertoire-size bias correction applied to the TCR pairs. To estimate false discovery rates, a later analysis permuted the HLA or CMV assignments 20 times. In a later analysis, co-occurring TCRs were grouped with DBSCAN, and TCRdist sequence similarity was added when clustering was performed within HLA-allele-positive subsets. Repertoires with fewer than 30,000 or more than 120,000 public chains, plus five repertoires with anomalous nucleotide sharing, were excluded from co-occurrence clustering. Sourced from immuneACCESS, this table was stored by TCRdb with only in-frame sequences that have V and J called. A share of the clones is absent; for the studies checked, an unresolved V gene accounts for under half, and the remainder has no known explanation. V, J and clone size are those of that table, while D and trimming were read from the DNA. This sample's listing comprises fewer than 45,000 clones. Jointly, the top ten make up approximately 10% of the sample.

The cohort was made up of approximately 700 healthy bone marrow donors. Cohort members were all nominally healthy when sampled, although unrecorded immune exposures were likely present. The donor was CMV seropositive and belonged to the group of more than 250 seropositive cohort members. A peripheral blood sample was collected from each donor, and TCR beta sequencing was performed on peripheral blood mononuclear cells. The Qiagen DNeasy Blood Extraction Kit was used to extract genomic DNA from the blood cell samples. This record belongs to a study of cytomegalovirus exposure and HLA in healthy donors (dated by TCRdb to about 2017). About the full investigation: An earlier analysis of roughly 500 of the donors reported approximately 290 Gb of sequence data and some 120 million unique TCR beta sequences from 150 million to 200 million T cells. A later genetic analysis took genome-wide SNP genotypes for about three fifths of the 666 donors and used that subset as a discovery cohort. A separate validation cohort of roughly 130 different subjects was used in addition to the 666-subject first cohort. In the later analysis, no new phenotypic data were used to find candidate immune exposures; instead, reliance was placed on TCR beta sequences and their occurrence across donors. The study combined high-throughput TCR immunosequencing, statistical association of individual TCRs with disease status, and machine learning to predict cytomegalovirus infection status. Typing coverage differed by locus: A, B, C, DRB1 and DQB1 were typed in about 620-630 donors, DQA1 in approximately 520, DPA1 in some 600, and DPB1 in about 450. A later analysis re-analyzed previously published TCR beta repertoires from approximately 700 donors and added high-resolution HLA genotyping to study TCR occurrence patterns. The study was designed to test whether signatures of past pathogen exposure could be identified by cataloging public T cell receptors. HLA typing covered class I and class II loci at four-digit resolution. Donor age, sex, ethnicity and CMV serostatus were compiled alongside the repertoire data. On average, 235,054 unique TCR beta nucleotide sequences were sequenced per donor among 398 genotyped donors of the cohort, with 15% to 20% of those sequences being non-productive. All discovery cohort repertoires had been generated using a single sequencing platform. Using immunosequencing, the study profiled T cell repertoires from about 620 subjects and related those repertoires to cytomegalovirus serostatus. Of the approximately 370 genotyped donors, 80% to 90% were placed in the genetic ancestry cluster associated with self-reported Caucasian donors. An early release that covered 640 HLA-typed donors contained approximately 300 gigabases of sequencing data and roughly 84 million unique TCR sequences. To decide whether each TCR beta V gene segment behaved as functional or pseudogenic, an earlier analysis of fewer than 750 of the donors relied on high-throughput TCR beta sequencing. Because of strong linkage in the cohort, roughly five DR-DQ haplotypes were treated as single units for association and clustering. Broader findings and caveats from the paper: A later genetic analysis associated a missense DCLRE1C variant with V-gene and J-gene trimming of TCR beta chains, and an independent cohort replicated the association. Because counts were too low, some 16 rarely observed V segments, including chromosome 9 orphons, were excluded from the earlier analysis of some 540 of the donors. A further reported finding was that TCR beta sequences accurately predicted the HLA-A and HLA-B alleles for most subjects in the first cohort. In a later analysis, HLA-associated TCR beta chains were found to be more clonally expanded and to have lower generation probabilities than equally common non-associated chains. Correlated functional status among segregating V segments might be attributable to linkage disequilibrium, but an unknown experimental factor could not be ruled out. HLA typing was unavailable for some donors at each locus, so association tests used only the typed subset. Assigning TCR associations to individual alleles was difficult when HLA alleles, especially DR and DQ, strongly co-occurred. Presence/absence analyses assumed roughly uniform sequencing depth across donors, an assumption that may not hold. In a later analysis, most CMV-associated TCR beta chains were found to appear HLA-restricted, with HLA associations seemingly driven largely by CMV exposure. In a later analysis, 16,951 TCR beta sequences were associated with specific HLA alleles at a false discovery rate of 0.05. According to a later analysis, parvovirus B19, influenza, CMV and Epstein-Barr virus appeared linked to several top co-occurrence clusters. Across donors, most TCR sequences were observed very rarely, whereas some public TCRs were present in many individuals. In a later analysis, TCR association rates were found to vary across HLA loci, with the most associated TCRs seen for DRB1 alleles and the fewest for HLA-C alleles. In vitro tests confirmed that a few of the cytomegalovirus-associated TCR beta chains recognize cytomegalovirus antigens. Compared with the 666-donor mean, donors in an Asian-associated ancestry cluster had fewer N-insertions in productive TCRs, according to a later genetic analysis. Cytomegalovirus status was reported to be diagnosed by the classifier with high specificity and sensitivity in both the original and validation cohorts. In an earlier analysis of some 640 of the donors, most TCR beta V segments were observed in productive rearrangements about 90% or about 30% of the time, broadly matching IMGT annotations. The study gave a list of 150 to 200 TCR beta chains associated with cytomegalovirus. In this cohort, only TCR beta chains were sequenced, and detectable features were limited by the absence of alpha or paired-chain data. A cluster of highly shared sequence variants was judged likely to represent a technical artifact of the sequencing pipeline. The authors suggested that the approach could potentially be generalized to other disease states and immunological phenotypes. Some IMGT-functional V segments, including TRBV6-2 and TRBV6-3, could not be distinguished by the 87-base-pair reads and were therefore excluded. For the cohort, immune exposure information was limited to CMV serostatus.

Trimming removed 7 bases from V and 2 bases from J, leaving 16 bases between the germline ends. Reading from cysteine to phenylalanine, the CDR3 counts 15 amino acids. Kept here is only the CDR3 DNA, which spans 45 bases and is read in frame from base 1. According to the germline V gene, CDR1 reads SGHNT and CDR2 reads YENEEA. This TCR derives from a man aged 35 to 55 in good health and CMV-seropositive. The specimen sequenced was PBMCs. The chain couples TRBV11-3 to TRBJ2-3; tentative D gene TRBD2, with 6 bases matching. The CDR3 region: CASTYPGLLTDTQYF. The DNA sequence is TGTGCCAGCACCTACCCGGGACTTCTCACAGATACGCAGTATTTT.